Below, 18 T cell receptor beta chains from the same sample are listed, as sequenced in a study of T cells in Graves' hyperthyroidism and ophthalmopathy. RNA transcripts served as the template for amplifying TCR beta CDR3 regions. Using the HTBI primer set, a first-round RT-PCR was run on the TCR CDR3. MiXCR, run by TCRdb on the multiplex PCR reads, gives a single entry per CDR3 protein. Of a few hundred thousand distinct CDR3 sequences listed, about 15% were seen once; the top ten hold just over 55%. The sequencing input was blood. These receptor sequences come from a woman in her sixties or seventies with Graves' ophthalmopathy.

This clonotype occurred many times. The chain's CDR3 is CASSLEGSGEQYF. The CDR3 nucleotides are TGCGCCAGCAGCTTGGAGGGATCGGGGGAGCAGTACTTC. The chain employs TRBV5-1 and TRBJ2-7; perhaps TRBD2 as D (5 bases). V was shortened by 0 bases and J by 7 bases, with 11 bases between the two germline ends. The germline CDR1 and CDR2 sequences are SGHRS and YFSETQ. The CDR3 covers 13 residues.

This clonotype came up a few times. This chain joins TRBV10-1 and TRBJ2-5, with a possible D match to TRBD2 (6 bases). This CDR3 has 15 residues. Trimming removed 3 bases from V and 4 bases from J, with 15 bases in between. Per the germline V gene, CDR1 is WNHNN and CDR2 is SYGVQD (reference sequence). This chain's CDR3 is CASSDLRDAVETQYF. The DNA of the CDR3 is TGCGCCAGCAGTGATCTGCGGGATGCCGTAGAGACCCAGTACTTC.

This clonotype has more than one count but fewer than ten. CDR3 DNA: TGTGCCAGCAGCCAAGAGGGACAGGGAAATTCACCCCTCCACTTT. Encoded protein: CASSQEGQGNSPLHF. This rearrangement joins TRBV4-2 to TRBJ1-6; 9 nucleotides match TRBD1. The junction had 1 base not matched to a gene; V was cut back by 0 bases and J by 7 bases. The CDR3 spans 15 residues. Germline CDR1 and CDR2: LGHNA and YNFKEQ.

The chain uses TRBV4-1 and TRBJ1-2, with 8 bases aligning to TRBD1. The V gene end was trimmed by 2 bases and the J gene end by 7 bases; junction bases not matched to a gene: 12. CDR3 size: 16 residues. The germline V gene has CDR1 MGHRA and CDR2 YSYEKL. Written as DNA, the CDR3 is TGCGCCAGCAGCCAACCTTACCAGGGGGCCATGGTTGGCTACACCTTC. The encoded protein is CASSQPYQGAMVGYTF.

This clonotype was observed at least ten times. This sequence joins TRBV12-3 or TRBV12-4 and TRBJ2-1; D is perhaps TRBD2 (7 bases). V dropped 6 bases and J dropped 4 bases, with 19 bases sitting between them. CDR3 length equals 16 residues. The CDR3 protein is CASSLTWGGHYNEQFF. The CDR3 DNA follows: TGTGCCAGCAGCCTCACATGGGGGGGGCATTACAATGAGCAGTTCTTC.

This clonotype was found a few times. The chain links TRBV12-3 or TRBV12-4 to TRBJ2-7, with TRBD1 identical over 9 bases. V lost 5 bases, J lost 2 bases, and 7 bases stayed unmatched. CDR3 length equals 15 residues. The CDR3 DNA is TGTGCCAGCAGTCCGGGACAGGGAGAGACCTACGAGCAGTACTTC. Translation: CASSPGQGETYEQYF.

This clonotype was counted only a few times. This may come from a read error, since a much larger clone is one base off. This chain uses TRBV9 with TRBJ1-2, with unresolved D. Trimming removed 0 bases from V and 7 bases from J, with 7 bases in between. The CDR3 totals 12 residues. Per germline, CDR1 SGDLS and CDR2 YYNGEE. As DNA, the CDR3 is TGTGCCAGCAGCGTAGGCGGGGTTGGCTACACCTTC. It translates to CASSVGGVGYTF.

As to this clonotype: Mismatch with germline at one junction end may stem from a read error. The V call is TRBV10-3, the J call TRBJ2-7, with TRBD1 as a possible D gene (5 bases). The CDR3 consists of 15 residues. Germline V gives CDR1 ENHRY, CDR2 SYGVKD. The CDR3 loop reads CASGYGWQGYYKQYF. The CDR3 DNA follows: TGTGCCAGCGGTTACGGCTGGCAGGGATACTACAAGCAGTACTTC.

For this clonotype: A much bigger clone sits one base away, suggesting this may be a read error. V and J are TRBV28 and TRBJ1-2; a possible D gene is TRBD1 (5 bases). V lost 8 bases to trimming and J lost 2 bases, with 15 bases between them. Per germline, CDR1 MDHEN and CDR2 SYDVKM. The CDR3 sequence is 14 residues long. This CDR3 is CASRLPRDNYGYTF. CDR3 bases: TGTGCCAGCCGTCTCCCCCGGGACAACTATGGCTACACCTTC.

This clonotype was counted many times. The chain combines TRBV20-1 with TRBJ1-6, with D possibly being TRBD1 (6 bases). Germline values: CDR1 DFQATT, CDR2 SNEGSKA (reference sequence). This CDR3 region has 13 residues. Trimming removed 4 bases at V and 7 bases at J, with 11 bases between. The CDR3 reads CSATSDRNSPLHF. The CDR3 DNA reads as TGCAGTGCTACGTCCGACAGGAATTCACCCCTCCACTTT.

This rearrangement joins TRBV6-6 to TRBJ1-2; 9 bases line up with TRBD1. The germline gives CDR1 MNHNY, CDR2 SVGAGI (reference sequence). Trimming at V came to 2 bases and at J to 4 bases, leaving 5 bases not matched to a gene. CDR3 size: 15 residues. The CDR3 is CASSYGQGWVYGYTF. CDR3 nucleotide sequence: TGTGCCAGCAGTTACGGACAGGGGTGGGTCTATGGCTACACCTTC.

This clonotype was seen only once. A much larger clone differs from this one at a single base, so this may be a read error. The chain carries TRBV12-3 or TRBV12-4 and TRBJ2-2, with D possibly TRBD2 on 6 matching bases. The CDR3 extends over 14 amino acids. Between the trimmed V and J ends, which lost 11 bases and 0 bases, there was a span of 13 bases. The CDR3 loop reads CAGSSGANTGELFF. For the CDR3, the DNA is TGTGCCGGGAGTTCGGGAGCGAACACCGGGGAGCTGTTTTTT.

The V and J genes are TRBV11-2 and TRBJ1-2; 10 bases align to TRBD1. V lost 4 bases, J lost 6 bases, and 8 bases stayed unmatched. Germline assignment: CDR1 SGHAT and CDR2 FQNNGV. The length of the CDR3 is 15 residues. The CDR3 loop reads CASSWTGTGDNGYTF. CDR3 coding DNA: TGTGCCAGCAGCTGGACCGGGACAGGGGATAATGGCTACACCTTC. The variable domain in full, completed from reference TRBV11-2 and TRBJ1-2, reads EAGVAQSPRYKIIEKRQSVAFWCNPISGHATLYWYQQILGQGPKLLIQFQNNGVVDDSQLPKDRFSAERLKGVDSTLKIQPAKLEDSAVYLCASSWTGTGDNGYTFGSGTRLTVV.

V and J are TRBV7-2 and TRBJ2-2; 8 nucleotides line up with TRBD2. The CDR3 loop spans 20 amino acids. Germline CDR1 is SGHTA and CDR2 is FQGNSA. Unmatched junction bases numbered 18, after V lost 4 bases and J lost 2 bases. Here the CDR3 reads CASSSNRRRGTSFNTGELFF. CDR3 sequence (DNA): TGTGCCAGCAGCTCCAATCGCCGGAGGGGGACTAGTTTTAACACCGGGGAGCTGTTTTTT.

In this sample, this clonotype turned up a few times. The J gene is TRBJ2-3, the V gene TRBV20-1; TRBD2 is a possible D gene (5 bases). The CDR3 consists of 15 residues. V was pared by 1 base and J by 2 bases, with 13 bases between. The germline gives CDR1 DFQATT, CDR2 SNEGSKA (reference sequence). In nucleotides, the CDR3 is TGCAGTGCTAGAGCGGCTAGCAGATTCACAGATACGCAGTATTTT. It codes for CSARAASRFTDTQYF.

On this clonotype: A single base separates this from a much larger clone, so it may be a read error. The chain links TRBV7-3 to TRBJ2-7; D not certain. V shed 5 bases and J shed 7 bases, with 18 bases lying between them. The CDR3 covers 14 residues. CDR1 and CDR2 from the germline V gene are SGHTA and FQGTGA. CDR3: CASSRRSIVDEQYF. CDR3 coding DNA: TGTGCCAGCAGCCGCCGTTCGATTGTAGATGAGCAGTACTTC.

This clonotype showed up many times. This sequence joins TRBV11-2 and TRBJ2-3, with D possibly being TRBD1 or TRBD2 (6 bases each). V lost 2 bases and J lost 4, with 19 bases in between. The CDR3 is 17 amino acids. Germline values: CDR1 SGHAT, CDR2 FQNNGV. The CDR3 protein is CASSLSSGAGRSDTQYF. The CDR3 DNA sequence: TGTGCCAGCAGCTTAAGTTCAGGGGCGGGAAGGTCAGATACGCAGTATTTT.

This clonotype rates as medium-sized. The DNA for the CDR3 is TGCGCCAGCAGCTTGACCGGCAGCCCAAACCAGCCCCAGCATTTT. Its translation is CASSLTGSPNQPQHF. The chain joins TRBV5-1 to TRBJ1-5, with unresolved D. Per germline, CDR1 SGHRS and CDR2 YFSETQ. The CDR3 is made up of 15 amino acids. The ends were cut back, 1 base at V and 7 bases at J, with 15 bases in the middle.